One sample yielded the 18 T cell receptor beta chains listed below, sequenced in a study of long-term antiretroviral therapy in people with HIV. It was version v3.0 of the immunoSEQ assay that was run at survey level. The repertoire was sequenced with immunoSEQ multiplex PCR; TCRdb's copy has only in-frame clones and lacks some. The sample includes over 15,000 clones, roughly 94% of them seen just once. The specimen was unsorted PBMCs, collected roughly 6.8 years after starting antiretroviral therapy. The receptor set was obtained from a woman aged 50 to 65 with HIV.

This rearrangement joins TRBV27 to TRBJ1-5; possibly TRBD1 for D (6 bases). This CDR3 contains 14 residues. Germline V gives CDR1 MNHEY, CDR2 SMNVEV (reference sequence). Trimming took 5 bases from V and 4 from J, leaving 12 bases between them. The CDR3 DNA follows: TGTGCCAGCAGTCAGGAAGGACAGAATCAGCCCCAGCATTTT. Protein product: CASSQEGQNQPQHF.

This clone was detected once. The rearrangement links TRBV13 to TRBJ2-1, with 15 bases fitting TRBD2. Germline lookup yields CDR1 PRHDT and CDR2 FYEKMQ (reference sequence). The junction had 4 bases not matched to a gene; V was cut back by 3 bases and J by 7 bases. The CDR3 length is 16 residues. The CDR3 region has the DNA TGTGCCAGCAGCTTCGAGGGACTAGCGGGAGGAAATGAGCAGTTCTTC. Encoded protein: CASSFEGLAGGNEQFF.

CDR3 region: CASSPRLAGVTDTQYF. The DNA for the CDR3 is TGCGCCAGCAGCCCAAGACTAGCGGGAGTGACTGATACGCAGTATTTT. V gene TRBV4-1 combines with J gene TRBJ2-3; 12 bases fit TRBD2. In germline, CDR1 is MGHRA, CDR2 YSYEKL. V trimming: 4 bases; J trimming: 6 bases; junction bases outside the gene matches: 8. The length of the CDR3 is 16 residues.

J is TRBJ2-5 and V is TRBV20-1, with D uncertain. CDR1 and CDR2 (germline): DFQATT, SNEGSKA (reference sequence). The CDR3 is made up of 10 amino acids. The germline V and J ends were trimmed by 3 bases and 4 bases, with 3 bases remaining between them. The CDR3 DNA sequence: TGCAGTGCTAGGAGAGAGACCCAGTACTTC. It yields the protein CSARRETQYF.

The chain links TRBV19 to TRBJ2-7; D may be TRBD2 (5 bases). The ends were cut back, 5 bases at V and 4 bases at J, with 12 bases in the middle. The germline V gene encodes CDR1 LNHDA and CDR2 SQIVND (reference sequence). This CDR3 is built from 13 residues. The CDR3 DNA reads as TGTGCCAGTAGTGATGACGGACTTTACGAGCAGTACTTC. This codes for CASSDDGLYEQYF.

The CDR3 loop is CAWSIAGGPFEQYF. Written as DNA, the CDR3 is TGTGCCTGGAGTATAGCGGGAGGGCCGTTCGAGCAGTACTTC. This chain joins TRBV30 and TRBJ2-7; 11 nucleotides agree with TRBD2. The CDR3 is 14 residues long. J gave up 6 bases and V 2 bases, and 6 bases lay outside the gene matches. Germline V CDR1 and CDR2: GTSNPN, SVGIG (reference sequence).

The J gene is TRBJ2-6, the V gene TRBV5-1; D uncertain. CDR3 size: 16 residues. V was pared by 0 bases and J by 2 bases, with 9 bases between. Germline V gives CDR1 SGHRS, CDR2 YFSETQ. The CDR3 here is CASSLDLGTGANVLTF. The CDR3 DNA reads TGCGCCAGCAGCTTGGATTTGGGGACTGGGGCCAACGTCCTGACTTTC.

The V gene is TRBV2, the J gene TRBJ1-2; D not resolved. In germline, CDR1 is SNHLY, CDR2 FYNNEI. This CDR3 has 13 residues. V lost 2 bases and J lost 8, with 12 bases in between. Here the CDR3 reads CASSEREGSGYTF. Written as DNA, the CDR3 is TGTGCCAGCAGTGAACGGGAAGGGTCCGGCTACACCTTC.

With regard to this clone: The junction and the germline gene differ at one end; a read error may be behind it. Other DNA sequences within the sample encode an identical CDR3. This rearrangement joins TRBV4-1 to TRBJ2-7; 8 bases are a match to TRBD2. Germline CDR1 MGHRA, CDR2 YSYEKL. The CDR3 runs to 16 residues. CDR3 protein: CASSQGSSGSIDEQYF. The CDR3, as DNA: TGTGCCAGCAGCCAAGGGTCGAGCGGGAGTATCGACGAGCAGTACTTC.

V is TRBV6-5 and J is TRBJ1-4, with 7 bases lining up with TRBD1. The germline V gene encodes CDR1 MNHEY and CDR2 SVGAGI. The CDR3 loop spans 14 amino acids. The ends lost 6 bases at V and 7 bases at J; junction bases unmatched: 8. The CDR3 region has the DNA TGTGCCAGCAGACGACAGGGTGGGGGTGAAAAACTGTTTTTT. It encodes CASRRQGGGEKLFF.

As DNA, the CDR3 is TGCACCAGCAGCGCCCTAGGGGCTAGCGGGACAGATACGCAGTATTTT. Translation gives CTSSALGASGTDTQYF. The V gene is TRBV1, the J gene TRBJ2-3; TRBD2 is the table's D call and was not checked against the DNA. TRBV1 is assigned pseudogene status. The CDR3 is 16 amino acids.

J is TRBJ1-5 and V is TRBV7-2, with D perhaps matching TRBD1 (5 bases). Trimming pared 1 base from V and 4 bases from J, leaving 11 bases between. The CDR3 totals 15 residues. Germline values: CDR1 SGHTA, CDR2 FQGNSA. The CDR3 bases are TGTGCCAGCAGCTTAGAGGGGAGGGCAAATCAGCCCCAGCATTTT. Encoded protein: CASSLEGRANQPQHF.

This sequence joins TRBV7-9 and TRBJ1-3; the match to TRBD1 covers 7 bases. J gave up 4 bases and V 6 bases, and 6 bases lay outside the gene matches. CDR3 length equals 14 residues. CDR1 and CDR2 from the germline V gene are SEHNR and FQNEAQ (reference sequence). This CDR3 reads CASSGTAFGNTIYF. The CDR3 DNA is TGTGCCAGCAGTGGGACAGCCTTCGGAAACACCATATATTTT.

The chain combines TRBV28 with TRBJ2-7, with D tentatively TRBD1 (6 bases). V gave up 3 bases and J gave up 0 bases, with 12 bases separating them. The CDR3 runs 15 residues. CDR1 and CDR2 (germline): MDHEN, SYDVKM. The CDR3: CASSFHGQFSYEQYF. The DNA for the CDR3 is TGTGCCAGCAGTTTTCACGGACAGTTCTCCTACGAGCAGTACTTC.

The chain links TRBV4-2 to TRBJ2-1; D call uncertain. V dropped 0 bases and J dropped 6 bases, with 9 bases sitting between them. CDR1 and CDR2 (germline): LGHNA, YNFKEQ. There are 14 residues in the CDR3. The chain's CDR3 is CASSQDSLANEQFF. Written as DNA, the CDR3 is TGTGCCAGCAGCCAAGATTCGTTAGCCAATGAGCAGTTCTTC.

This chain connects TRBV6-6 to TRBJ1-1, with D unclear. Trimming took off 6 bases at V and 2 bases at J, with 13 bases between the two ends. The V gene's germline CDR1 is MNHNY and CDR2 SVGAGI (reference sequence). The CDR3 totals 14 residues. The CDR3 loop reads CASSQQRPNTEAFF. CDR3 in DNA: TGTGCCAGCAGCCAACAGAGACCTAACACTGAAGCTTTCTTT.

This clone came up once. The chain combines TRBV6-6 with TRBJ2-7; 8 nucleotides align to TRBD2. CDR1 and CDR2 from the germline V gene are MNHNY and SVGAGI (reference sequence). Trimming at V came to 7 bases and at J to 3 bases, leaving 8 bases not matched to a gene. This CDR3 is 14 amino acids long. The CDR3 DNA is TGTGCCAGCAAAGTATTAGCGGGAAACTACGAGCAGTACTTC. Its protein is CASKVLAGNYEQYF.

The chain combines TRBV28 with TRBJ2-3, with D perhaps being TRBD1 or TRBD2 (6 bases each). V lost 5 bases, J lost 1 base, and 7 bases lay in between. The CDR3 totals 13 residues. The germline V gene has CDR1 MDHEN and CDR2 SYDVKM. The CDR3 here is CASSRGGTDTQYF. As DNA, the CDR3 is TGTGCCAGCAGTAGGGGGGGCACAGATACGCAGTATTTT.